Detailed here is one T cell receptor beta chain. Its antigen is as yet unknown. These data come from a study of cytomegalovirus exposure and HLA in healthy donors. Overall study findings and caveats: It was in a later analysis that TCR association rates were seen to vary by HLA locus, highest for DRB1 and lowest for HLA-C. Within the data, a cluster of highly shared sequence variants was likely a sequencing artifact. A list of approximately 160 TCR beta chains associated with cytomegalovirus was given. As confirmed in vitro, a few CMV-associated chains were specific for CMV antigens.

The PCR used 60 Vbeta and 13 Jbeta primers. Repertoires were generated with immunoSEQ multiplex PCR, while TCRdb's copy carries only in-frame clones and drops some. The sample consists of 88,000 or so clones, approximately 60% of them appearing once. The TCR sequence derives from a male donor in good health and CMV-seropositive. The material sequenced was PBMCs.

CDR3 protein: CASFSVNQPQHF. The CDR3, as DNA: TGTGCCAGCTTTTCGGTGAATCAGCCCCAGCATTTT. This rearrangement joins TRBV28 to TRBJ1-5; D remains unclear. This CDR3 contains 12 residues. Germline V lookup: CDR1 MDHEN, CDR2 SYDVKM. Trimming stripped 8 bases from V and 4 bases from J, with 9 bases between.